The T cell receptor (beta chain) under discussion was sequenced for a study of blood T cell repertoires in COVID-19. Study summary: Sites in the United States, Italy and Spain provided acute and convalescent COVID-19 samples. Nucleic acid was either cDNA or gDNA, and it came from T cells, B-cell-depleted T cells, or PBMCs.

In the authors' workflow: Using reference gene primer amplification, nucleated cell counts were estimated. The data were produced by immunoSEQ multiplex PCR, yet TCRdb's version contains in-frame clones alone and is incomplete. The V and J calls and clone size come from that table; D and trimming were worked out from the DNA. Among 270,000 or so clones, about 89% were seen once, and the ten largest hold 0.85% to 1%. Germline-derived CDR1 and CDR2 are SGHTA and FQGTGA. The V and J ends lost 5 bases and 5 bases, in that order; junction bases with no gene match: 3. This CDR3 spans 13 amino acids. The source material was peripheral blood. The TCR was taken from a woman aged 40-49 years who had recovered from COVID-19. The genes are TRBV7-3 and TRBJ1-5, with 7 nucleotides matching TRBD1. The CDR3 sequence is CASSTDRDQPQHF. The CDR3 nucleotides read TGTGCCAGCAGCACCGACAGGGATCAGCCCCAGCATTTT.